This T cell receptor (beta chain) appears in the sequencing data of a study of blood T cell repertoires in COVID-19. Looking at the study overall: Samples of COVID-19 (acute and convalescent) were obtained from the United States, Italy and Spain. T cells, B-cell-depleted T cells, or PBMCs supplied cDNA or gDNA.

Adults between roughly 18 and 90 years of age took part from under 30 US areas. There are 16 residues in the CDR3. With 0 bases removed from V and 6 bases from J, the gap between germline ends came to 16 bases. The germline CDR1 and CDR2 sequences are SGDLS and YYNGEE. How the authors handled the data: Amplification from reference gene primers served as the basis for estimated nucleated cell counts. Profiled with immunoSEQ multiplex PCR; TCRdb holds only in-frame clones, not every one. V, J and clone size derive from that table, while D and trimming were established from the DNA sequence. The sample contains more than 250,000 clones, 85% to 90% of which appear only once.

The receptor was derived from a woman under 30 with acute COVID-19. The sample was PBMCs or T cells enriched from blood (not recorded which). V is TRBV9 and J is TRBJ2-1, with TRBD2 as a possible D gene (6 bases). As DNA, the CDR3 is TGTGCCAGCAGCGTAGTGGGGACGGGAGTGGGCAATGAGCAGTTCTTC. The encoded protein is CASSVVGTGVGNEQFF.